A single sample is the source of the 15 T cell receptor beta chains below, sequenced in a study of radiotherapy plus CTLA-4 blockade in lung cancer. Data came from immunoSEQ multiplex PCR; TCRdb stores just in-frame clones and leaves some out. The sample records 100,000 or so clones, about four fifths being singletons. The sequencing here drew on peripheral blood, taken from a patient treated with radiotherapy plus ipilimumab. The receptors here all came from a human donor with non-small cell lung cancer that progressed on radiotherapy plus ipilimumab.

The CDR3, as DNA: TGTGCCAGCAGCGTAGGGACTAGCGGGTCGATTAGCACAGATACGCAGTATTTT. The encoded protein is CASSVGTSGSISTDTQYF. The genes are TRBV9 and TRBJ2-3; 11 bases agree with TRBD2. The CDR3 contains 18 residues. Trimming removed 0 bases from V and 0 bases from J; junction bases left unmatched: 6. The germline V gene has CDR1 SGDLS and CDR2 YYNGEE.

The genes are TRBV2 and TRBJ1-3; D perhaps matches TRBD1 (6 bases). V was trimmed by 6 bases and J by 4 bases, leaving 13 bases between them. Germline V gene data show CDR1 as SNHLY and CDR2 as FYNNEI. This CDR3 is built from 14 residues. CDR3 DNA: TGTGCCAGCAGGAGCCAGGGGTTAGGAAACACCATATATTTT. Encoded protein: CASRSQGLGNTIYF. Combining the CDR3 with reference TRBV2 and TRBJ1-3 gives the whole variable domain EPEVTQTPSHQVTQMGQEVILRCVPISNHLYFYWYRQILGQKVEFLVSFYNNEISEKSEIFDDQFSVERPDGSNFTLKIRSTKLEDSAMYFCASRSQGLGNTIYFGEGSWLTVV.

This clone was counted only a few times. The genes are TRBV4-1 and TRBJ2-3, with 7 bases fitting TRBD1. The CDR3 contains 18 residues. Germline assignment: CDR1 MGHRA and CDR2 YSYEKL. V was pared by 0 bases and J by 0 bases, with 9 bases of the junction left unmatched. CDR3 in amino acids: CASSQDRNRGASTDTQYF. The CDR3 coding sequence is TGCGCCAGCAGCCAAGATCGAAACAGGGGCGCCAGCACAGATACGCAGTATTTT.

This clone was recorded only once. The DNA for the CDR3 is TGTGCCAGCAGCTTAGGACTAGATGACGAGCAGTACTTC. Protein sequence: CASSLGLDDEQYF. The chain has TRBV11-2 and TRBJ2-7; perhaps TRBD2 as D (6 bases). V lost 1 base to trimming and J lost 5 bases, with 9 bases between them. The CDR3 has 13 residues. Germline V lookup: CDR1 SGHAT, CDR2 FQNNGV.

The chain uses TRBV27 and TRBJ1-5; D is undetermined. Germline loops: CDR1 MNHEY, CDR2 SMNVEV (reference sequence). V lost 2 bases, J lost 3 bases, and 8 bases lay in between. This CDR3 has 14 amino acids. The DNA for the CDR3 is TGTGCCAGCAGTTTAAAGGTGGCCAATCAGCCCCAGCATTTT. Amino acids: CASSLKVANQPQHF.

V usage is TRBV28 and J usage is TRBJ2-7, with 9 bases fitting TRBD1. The CDR3 has 15 amino acids. V lost 8 bases, J lost 4 bases, and 12 bases stayed unmatched. The germline gives CDR1 MDHEN, CDR2 SYDVKM. This chain's CDR3 is CASLDAGQGRYEQYF. Written as DNA, the CDR3 is TGTGCCAGCTTAGACGCTGGACAGGGGAGGTACGAGCAGTACTTC.

The count of this clone is one. The rearrangement links TRBV11-1 to TRBJ2-7; 9 nucleotides align to TRBD1. CDR1 SGHAT and CDR2 FQDESV come from the germline V gene (reference sequence). Trimming at V came to 1 base and at J to 7 bases, leaving 11 bases not matched to a gene. This CDR3 spans 16 amino acids. CDR3 DNA sequence: TGTGCCAGCAGCTTAGGTTGGGACAGGGCGACGGGGGAGCAGTACTTC. Protein: CASSLGWDRATGEQYF.

This clone has only one observation. CDR3 sequence reads: CASTGQQQPQHF. DNA for the CDR3: TGTGCCAGTACTGGACAGCAGCAGCCCCAGCATTTT. The genes are TRBV19 and TRBJ1-5; D might be TRBD1 (6 bases). Trimming cost V 7 bases and J 7 bases, with 11 bases left between them. The CDR3 is made up of 12 amino acids. In germline, CDR1 is LNHDA, CDR2 SQIVND (reference sequence).

This clone was observed a handful of times. The genes are TRBV19 and TRBJ1-2; no clear D. V shed 6 bases and J shed 4 bases, with 15 bases lying between them. Germline V CDR1 and CDR2: LNHDA, SQIVND (reference sequence). There are 14 residues in the CDR3. DNA of the CDR3: TGTGCCAGTAGCACTCCGGACGGAATCTATGGCTACACCTTC. Its protein is CASSTPDGIYGYTF.

The J gene is TRBJ1-3, the V gene TRBV5-6; perhaps TRBD1 as D (6 bases). Looked up from germline, CDR1 is SGHDT and CDR2 is YYEEEE. The CDR3 is 16 amino acids. V shed 2 bases and J shed 3 bases, with 15 bases lying between them. The CDR3 spells CASSFGLGGFGNTIYF. The CDR3 DNA reads TGTGCCAGCAGCTTTGGCTTAGGGGGTTTTGGAAACACCATATATTTT.

The chain employs TRBV7-9 and TRBJ1-6, with D uncertain. Deletions cut 5 bases from V and 8 bases from J, with 1 base between. The length of the CDR3 is 10 residues. CDR1 and CDR2 (germline): SEHNR, FQNEAQ (reference sequence). CDR3: CASSHSPLHF. DNA for the CDR3: TGTGCCAGCAGCCATTCACCCCTCCACTTT.

In its sample, this clone was seen once. The chain employs TRBV4-1 and TRBJ1-1; no definite D call. The length of the CDR3 is 13 residues. The ends were cut back, 7 bases at V and 2 bases at J, with 11 bases in the middle. Germline CDR1 and CDR2: MGHRA and YSYEKL. In DNA form, the CDR3 reads TGCGCCAGCACTGGGCGGATTAACACTGAAGCTTTCTTT. Translating it yields CASTGRINTEAFF.

V and J are TRBV19 and TRBJ1-5, with D maybe TRBD1 (5 bases). Trimming stripped 1 base from V and 0 bases from J, with 10 bases between. The CDR3 contains 16 residues. Germline V gives CDR1 LNHDA, CDR2 SQIVND (reference sequence). The CDR3 loop is CASSIGQPHSNQPQHF. CDR3 nucleotide sequence: TGTGCCAGTAGTATAGGACAGCCGCATAGCAATCAGCCCCAGCATTTT.

CDR3: CASSDWLVSGELFF. CDR3 in DNA: TGTGCCAGCAGTGATTGGCTAGTCAGCGGGGAGCTGTTTTTT. V gene TRBV6-1 combines with J gene TRBJ2-2; the D is unclear. The CDR3 is 14 residues long. Between the trimmed V and J ends, which lost 3 bases and 7 bases, there was a span of 12 bases. Germline V lookup: CDR1 MNHNS, CDR2 SASEGT.

V gene TRBV5-6 combines with J gene TRBJ2-4; 7 nucleotides match TRBD1. In germline, CDR1 is SGHDT, CDR2 YYEEEE. The CDR3 has 15 amino acids. The V segment lost 4 bases and the J segment 1 base; nucleotides outside the gene matches: 5. The CDR3: CASSTKTGAKNIQYF. Here the CDR3 DNA reads TGTGCCAGCAGCACTAAGACAGGGGCCAAAAACATTCAGTACTTC.